This is a list of T cell receptor beta chains from one sample in a study of OX40 agonist ivuxolimab in advanced cancers. Libraries were prepared by immunoSEQ multiplex PCR; TCRdb keeps only in-frame clonotypes and omits some of them. Of over 70,000 clones detected, 65% to 90% appear once; the ten largest clones hold roughly 2.1%. The specimen comprised CD4+ or CD8+ T cells sorted from blood, sampled in a trial of the OX40 agonist ivuxolimab. The receptors were gathered from an adult with an advanced solid tumor such as melanoma, head and neck, liver or kidney cancer. The CDR3 runs from the conserved cysteine through the conserved F or W. Each record gives: J gene, V gene, clone size, CDR3 protein. Part of the rows lack a size; the others show once, few, many or a class for expanded clones.

j_gene: TRBJ2-7
v_gene: TRBV30
abundance: NA
CDR3aa: CAWSPGVTYEQYF

j_gene: TRBJ2-7
v_gene: TRBV18
abundance: NA
CDR3aa: CASSPTGSYEQYF

j_gene: TRBJ1-4
v_gene: TRBV5-4
abundance: NA
CDR3aa: CASSLYAGTGGEKLFF

j_gene: TRBJ1-2
v_gene: TRBV25-1
abundance: NA
CDR3aa: CASSSGTGTYGYTF

j_gene: TRBJ2-2
v_gene: TRBV28
abundance: NA
CDR3aa: CASSPRGPTGELFF

j_gene: TRBJ1-4
v_gene: TRBV19
abundance: few
CDR3aa: CASKKPLW

j_gene: TRBJ2-2
v_gene: TRBV4-3
abundance: once
CDR3aa: CASSQDLRGNTGELFF

j_gene: TRBJ2-5
v_gene: TRBV19
abundance: once
CDR3aa: CASSIEIQETQYF

j_gene: TRBJ2-2
v_gene: TRBV6-5
abundance: NA
CDR3aa: CASRRTGEAGELFF

j_gene: TRBJ2-6
v_gene: TRBV7-2
abundance: NA
CDR3aa: CASSLAGTGVRALTF